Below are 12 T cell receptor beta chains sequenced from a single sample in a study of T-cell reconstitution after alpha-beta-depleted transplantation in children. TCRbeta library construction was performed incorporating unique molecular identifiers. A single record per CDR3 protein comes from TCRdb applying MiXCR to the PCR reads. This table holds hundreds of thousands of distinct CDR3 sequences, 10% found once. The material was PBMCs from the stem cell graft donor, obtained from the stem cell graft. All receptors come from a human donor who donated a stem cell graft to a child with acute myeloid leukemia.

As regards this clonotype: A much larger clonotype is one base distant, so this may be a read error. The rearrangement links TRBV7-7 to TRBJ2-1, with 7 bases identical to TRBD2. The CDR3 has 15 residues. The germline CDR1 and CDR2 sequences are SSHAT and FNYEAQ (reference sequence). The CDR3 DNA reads TGTGCTAGCAGCTTAGCAGAGGGAGGGCCCCATGAGCAGTTCTTC. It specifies CASSLAEGGPHEQFF.

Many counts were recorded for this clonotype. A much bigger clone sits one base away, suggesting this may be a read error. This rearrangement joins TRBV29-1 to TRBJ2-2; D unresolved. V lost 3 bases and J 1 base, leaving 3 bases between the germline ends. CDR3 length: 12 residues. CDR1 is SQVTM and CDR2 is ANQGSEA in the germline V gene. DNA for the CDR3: TGCAGCGTTGAGGTGAACACCGGGGAGCTGTTTTTT. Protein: CSVEVNTGELFF.

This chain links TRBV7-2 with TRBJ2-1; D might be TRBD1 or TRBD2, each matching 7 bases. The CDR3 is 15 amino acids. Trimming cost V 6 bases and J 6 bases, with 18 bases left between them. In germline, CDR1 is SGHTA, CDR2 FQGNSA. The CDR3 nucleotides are TGTGCCAGCAGTTCTCGACAGGGAGGGACCAATGAGCAGTTCTTC. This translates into CASSSRQGGTNEQFF. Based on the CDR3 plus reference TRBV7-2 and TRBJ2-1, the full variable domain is GAGVSQSPSNKVTEKGKDVELRCDPISGHTALYWYRQSLGQGLEFLIYFQGNSAPDKSGLPSDRFSAERTGGSVSTLTIQRTQQEDSAVYLCASSSRQGGTNEQFFGPGTRLTVL.

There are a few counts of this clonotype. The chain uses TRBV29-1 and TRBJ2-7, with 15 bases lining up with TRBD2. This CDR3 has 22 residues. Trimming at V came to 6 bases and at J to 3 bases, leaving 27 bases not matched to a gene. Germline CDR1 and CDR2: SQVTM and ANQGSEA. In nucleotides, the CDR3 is TGCAGCGTCATTGGGGACAGTTATCCGGGACTAGCGGGAGGTGGGTGGATCTACGAGCAGTACTTC. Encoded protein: CSVIGDSYPGLAGGGWIYEQYF.

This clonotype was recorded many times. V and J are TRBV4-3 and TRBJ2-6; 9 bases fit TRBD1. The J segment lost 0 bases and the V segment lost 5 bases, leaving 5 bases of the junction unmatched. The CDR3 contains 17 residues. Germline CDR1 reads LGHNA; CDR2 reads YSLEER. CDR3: CASSDGTGSSGANVLTF. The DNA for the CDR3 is TGCGCCAGCAGCGACGGGACAGGGTCCTCTGGGGCCAACGTCCTGACTTTC.

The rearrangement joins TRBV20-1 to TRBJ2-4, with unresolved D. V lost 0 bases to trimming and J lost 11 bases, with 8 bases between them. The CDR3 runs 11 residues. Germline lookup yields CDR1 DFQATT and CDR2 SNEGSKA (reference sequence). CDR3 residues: CSARDTPFQYF. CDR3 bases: TGCAGTGCTAGAGATACACCATTTCAGTACTTC.

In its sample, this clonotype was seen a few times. The CDR3 is CASSQRTSPYTGELFF. In nucleotides, the CDR3 is TGTGCCAGCAGTCAAAGGACTAGCCCATACACCGGGGAGCTGTTTTTT. The chain links TRBV2 to TRBJ2-2; 8 positions match TRBD2. V dropped 5 bases and J dropped 3; count of bases not matched to a gene: 8. In germline, CDR1 is SNHLY, CDR2 FYNNEI. This CDR3 has 16 residues.

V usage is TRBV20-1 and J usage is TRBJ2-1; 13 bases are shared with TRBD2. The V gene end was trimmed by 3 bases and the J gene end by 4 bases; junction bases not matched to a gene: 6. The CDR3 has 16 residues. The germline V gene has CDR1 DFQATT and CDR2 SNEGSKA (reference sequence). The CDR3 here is CSARTTSGRLYNEQFF. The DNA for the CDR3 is TGCAGTGCTAGGACGACTAGCGGGAGGCTTTACAATGAGCAGTTCTTC.

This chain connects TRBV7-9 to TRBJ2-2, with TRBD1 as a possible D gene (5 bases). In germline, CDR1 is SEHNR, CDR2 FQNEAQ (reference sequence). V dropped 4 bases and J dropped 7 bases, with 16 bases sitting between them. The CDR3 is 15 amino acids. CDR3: CASSWAGWGSGELFF. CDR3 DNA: TGTGCCAGCAGCTGGGCCGGTTGGGGCAGCGGGGAGCTGTTTTTT.

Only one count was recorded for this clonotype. The CDR3 DNA sequence: TGCAGCGTATTGGGGCCGGACGGAACTCACTCCTATGGCTACACCTTC. Protein: CSVLGPDGTHSYGYTF. V gene TRBV29-1 combines with J gene TRBJ1-2; weak D call: TRBD1 (5 bases). The V gene's germline CDR1 is SQVTM and CDR2 ANQGSEA. The V and J ends lost 6 bases and 4 bases respectively, with 24 bases between them. The CDR3 extends over 16 amino acids.

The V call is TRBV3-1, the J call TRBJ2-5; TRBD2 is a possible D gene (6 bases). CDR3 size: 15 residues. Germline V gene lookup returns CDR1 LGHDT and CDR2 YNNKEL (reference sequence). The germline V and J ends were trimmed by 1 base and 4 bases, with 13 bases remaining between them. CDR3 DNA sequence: TGTGCCAGCAGCCAAGTTTTGGAGGGAGGAGAGACCCAGTACTTC. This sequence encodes CASSQVLEGGETQYF.

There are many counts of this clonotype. The CDR3 bases are TGTGCCAGCAGCTTATCGGTGGCGGCCGCAACAGATACGCAGTATTTT. Amino acid sequence: CASSLSVAAATDTQYF. V is TRBV7-2 and J is TRBJ2-3; no clear D. CDR1 is SGHTA and CDR2 is FQGNSA in the germline V gene. The CDR3 runs 16 residues. V dropped 2 bases and J dropped 3 bases, with 15 bases sitting between them. The full variable domain, with the rest looked up from reference TRBV7-2 and TRBJ2-3, is GAGVSQSPSNKVTEKGKDVELRCDPISGHTALYWYRQSLGQGLEFLIYFQGNSAPDKSGLPSDRFSAERTGGSVSTLTIQRTQQEDSAVYLCASSLSVAAATDTQYFGPGTRLTVL.